The 6 T cell receptor beta chains listed next were all sequenced from one sample in a study of blood T cell repertoires in COVID-19. Only in-frame clones appear in the TCRdb table, and some are missing; sequencing was by immunoSEQ multiplex PCR. The table records around 37,000 clones, roughly nine tenths of them present only once. The specimen sequenced was peripheral blood. These receptors were obtained from a man aged 50 to 60 with active or convalescent COVID-19.

This rearrangement joins TRBV27 to TRBJ2-3; tentatively, D is TRBD2 (5 bases). The CDR3 contains 13 residues. V lost 0 bases and J 6 bases, leaving 7 bases between the germline ends. The germline gives CDR1 MNHEY, CDR2 SMNVEV (reference sequence). The CDR3 DNA reads as TGTGCCAGCAGTTTATCTGAGCGGGATACGCAGTATTTT. It encodes CASSLSERDTQYF.

This chain uses TRBV18 with TRBJ1-1; 9 bases agree with TRBD1. The junction had 2 bases not matched to a gene; V was cut back by 2 bases and J by 1 base. Germline V gene lookup returns CDR1 KGHSH and CDR2 LQKENI. This CDR3 contains 15 residues. The DNA for the CDR3 is TGTGCCAGCTCACCAGGGACAGGGAGGAACACTGAAGCTTTCTTT. Translation: CASSPGTGRNTEAFF.

This sequence joins TRBV5-8 and TRBJ1-4, with D tentatively TRBD1 (5 bases). The V and J ends lost 2 bases and 6 bases respectively, with 14 bases between them. The CDR3 extends over 15 amino acids. CDR1 is SGHTS, CDR2 YDEGEE, per germline. CDR3 in amino acids: CASSLTRDSDEKLFF. DNA for the CDR3: TGTGCCAGCAGCTTAACCCGGGACTCCGATGAAAAACTGTTTTTT.

The chain combines TRBV7-9 with TRBJ2-4; D may be TRBD2 (6 bases). This CDR3 is built from 14 residues. V was cut by 5 bases and J by 0 bases, with 8 bases left in between. CDR1 and CDR2 (germline): SEHNR, FQNEAQ (reference sequence). The CDR3 region is CASSQGLAKNIQYF. The CDR3 DNA reads as TGTGCCAGCAGCCAGGGACTAGCCAAAAACATTCAGTACTTC.

This clone occurred once. The chain uses TRBV6-5 and TRBJ1-1; 8 bases agree with TRBD1. Per the germline V gene, CDR1 is MNHEY and CDR2 is SVGAGI. The CDR3 runs to 15 residues. The J segment lost 6 bases and the V segment lost 4 bases, leaving 10 bases of the junction unmatched. The chain's CDR3 is CASSFFQGAGAEAFF. CDR3 DNA sequence: TGTGCCAGCAGTTTCTTCCAGGGGGCAGGCGCTGAAGCTTTCTTT.

The chain links TRBV6-5 to TRBJ1-1; no clear D gene. CDR3 length: 12 amino acids. Germline-derived CDR1 and CDR2 are MNHEY and SVGAGI. Trimming removed 10 bases at V and 0 bases at J, with 9 bases between. CDR3 coding DNA: TGTGCCACCAGAAAGCTGAACACTGAAGCTTTCTTT. Translation: CATRKLNTEAFF.